This is a list of T cell receptor beta chains from one sample in a study of response to subunit inactivated influenza vaccine. TCRdb re-called the RT-PCR reads through MiXCR, storing one row per CDR3 protein. The data hold 800,000 to 1,000,000 distinct CDR3 sequences, with about 20% observed a single time. The source was PBMCs from blood, collected 5 days after vaccination. The source is a man aged 45-60 years who received an inactivated influenza vaccine. CDR3s leave out the opening cysteine and the closing phenylalanine or tryptophan. Each record gives: V gene, J gene, CDR3 protein.

V gene: TRBV11-2
J gene: TRBJ2-5
CDR3 protein: ASSPYGLAGAETQY

V gene: TRBV6-2/TRBV6-3
J gene: TRBJ1-1
CDR3 protein: ASSDRETGINTEAF

V gene: TRBV20-1
J gene: TRBJ2-2
CDR3 protein: SAHSAGNTGELF

V gene: TRBV20-1
J gene: TRBJ2-1
CDR3 protein: SARDPIGGLYNEQF

V gene: TRBV7-2
J gene: TRBJ2-5
CDR3 protein: ASSSQTITETQY

V gene: TRBV20-1
J gene: TRBJ2-7
CDR3 protein: SAREDRGAYEQY

V gene: TRBV20-1
J gene: TRBJ2-1
CDR3 protein: GPQTYNEQF

V gene: TRBV9
J gene: TRBJ2-2
CDR3 protein: ASSVRSSGGARDTGELF

V gene: TRBV20-1
J gene: TRBJ2-1
CDR3 protein: SASGISYNEQF

V gene: TRBV20-1
J gene: TRBJ2-7
CDR3 protein: SAKLGASGSYEQY

V gene: TRBV4-3
J gene: TRBJ2-3
CDR3 protein: ASSQGSGGTDTQY

V gene: TRBV11-2
J gene: TRBJ1-1
CDR3 protein: ASSPTGQGSTEAF

V gene: TRBV7-9
J gene: TRBJ2-5
CDR3 protein: ASSPGSRQETQY

V gene: TRBV20-1
J gene: TRBJ2-7
CDR3 protein: SAKGPLGYEQY

V gene: TRBV2
J gene: TRBJ2-7
CDR3 protein: ASKKQGAAVYEQY

V gene: TRBV6-5
J gene: TRBJ1-1
CDR3 protein: ASSYSYGGPEAF

V gene: TRBV6-5
J gene: TRBJ2-7
CDR3 protein: ASSYSLGNSYEQY

V gene: TRBV5-1
J gene: TRBJ2-1
CDR3 protein: ASSLGFNNEQF

V gene: TRBV20-1
J gene: TRBJ2-1
CDR3 protein: SARSWGDYYNEQF

V gene: TRBV12-3/TRBV12-4
J gene: TRBJ2-6
CDR3 protein: ASSFGGGFGANVLT

V gene: TRBV12-3/TRBV12-4
J gene: TRBJ2-3
CDR3 protein: ASSLNDAGDTQY

V gene: TRBV12-3/TRBV12-4
J gene: TRBJ2-3
CDR3 protein: ASSPTDKSTQY

V gene: TRBV5-1
J gene: TRBJ2-1
CDR3 protein: ASSWTGSWEQF

V gene: TRBV5-1
J gene: TRBJ2-1
CDR3 protein: ASSMTLMGYNEQF

V gene: TRBV29-1
J gene: TRBJ1-2
CDR3 protein: SVLNNYGYT

V gene: TRBV12-3/TRBV12-4
J gene: TRBJ2-7
CDR3 protein: ASSLGASMGEQY

V gene: TRBV10-3
J gene: TRBJ2-2
CDR3 protein: AIRRQGPTGELF